The entry that follows covers one T cell receptor (beta chain) sequence. Its matching antigen is unknown. The data stem from a study of cytomegalovirus exposure and HLA in healthy donors. Study-level findings and limits: From TCR beta sequences, most subjects' HLA-A and HLA-B alleles were reportedly predicted accurately. A link between a missense DCLRE1C variant and TCR beta V- and J-gene trimming emerged from a later analysis.

Primers included in the PCR were 60 Vbeta and 13 Jbeta primers. Produced via immunoSEQ multiplex PCR; TCRdb's table is partial and in-frame only. The table has about 110,000 clones, about four fifths seen once. In germline, CDR1 is SGHNT, CDR2 YYREEE (reference sequence). This CDR3 spans 16 amino acids. The V and J ends lost 4 bases and 7 bases respectively, with 20 bases between them. The source material was PBMCs. This receptor was obtained from a woman between 45 and 65 years old in good health and CMV-seropositive. This sequence joins TRBV5-4 and TRBJ2-2; tentatively, D is TRBD1 (6 bases). CDR3 bases: TGTGCCAGCAGCCAATCCGGACAGACATGGGGCGGGGAGCTGTTTTTT. Amino acids: CASSQSGQTWGGELFF.